This note documents a single TCR beta chain sequence. This clonotype was seen only a few times. Which antigen it targets is not known. The input lacks base qualities; no much larger clone sits a single base away. The run used an Illumina HiSeq 1500. Starting from the raw public reads, TCRdb applied fastp trimming at Q25, assembled clones with MiXCR and retained in-frame beta chains. Rows are combined by CDR3 protein, so each entry shows the most common genes and DNA. In all, the sample holds about 60,000 distinct CDR3 sequences, and more than 25% of those were seen once. The top ten clonotypes cover around 70% of the sample. This sample stems from a study of T cell repertoires in cytomegalovirus infection (dated by TCRdb to the late 2010s). Background for the entire study: The HLA type of each donor mattered for the analysis, because public TCR beta signatures pointed to carriage of CMV infection along with the matching HLA type. Overall results and qualifications from the work: Cumulative frequency of public TCR beta family members discriminated carriers of CMV infection plus the relevant HLA type in this cohort and an independent approximately 340-donor cohort. The ex vivo response was dominated by HLA-C-restricted CMV-specific TCR beta clonotypes, and the single most frequent clonotype in two of eight donors was supplied by these HLA-C-restricted clonotypes.

Trimming costs V 5 bases and J 5 bases, and their ends lie 11 bases apart. The CDR3 covers 13 residues, taking in both the cysteine and the phenylalanine. Just CDR3 DNA is preserved here, 39 bases in frame from base 1. The germline V gene gives CDR1 as SGHTA and CDR2 as FQGNSA. The sequence joins TRBV7-2 to TRBJ2-3; the D gene is unclear. This sequence originates from a human donor in good health (CMV status not recorded). Some clones in this sample may be carry-over from other donors' samples. The sample taken for sequencing was PBMCs, sequenced either directly or after in vitro stimulation (not recorded which). The nucleotide sequence is TGTGCCAGCAGCCCAATGTGGGGAGATACGCAGTATTTT. Its protein reads: CASSPMWGDTQYF.